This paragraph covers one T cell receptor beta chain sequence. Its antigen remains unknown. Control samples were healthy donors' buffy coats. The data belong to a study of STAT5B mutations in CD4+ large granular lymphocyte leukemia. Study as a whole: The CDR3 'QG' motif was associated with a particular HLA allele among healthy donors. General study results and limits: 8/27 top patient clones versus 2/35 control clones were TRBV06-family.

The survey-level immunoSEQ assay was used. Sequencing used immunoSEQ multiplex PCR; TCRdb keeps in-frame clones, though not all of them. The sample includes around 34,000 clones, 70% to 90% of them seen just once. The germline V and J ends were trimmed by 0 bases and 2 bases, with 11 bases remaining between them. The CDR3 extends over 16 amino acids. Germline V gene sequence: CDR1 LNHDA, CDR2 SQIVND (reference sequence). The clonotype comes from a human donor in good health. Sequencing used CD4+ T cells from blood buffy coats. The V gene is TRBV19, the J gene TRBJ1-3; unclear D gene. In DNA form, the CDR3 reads TGTGCCAGTAGTATAGATGGTGGAACGGCTGGAAACACCATATATTTT. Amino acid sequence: CASSIDGGTAGNTIYF.